The 4 T cell receptor beta chains reported below all come from one sample, sequenced in a study of T cells after posttransplantation cyclophosphamide (dated by TCRdb to 2016 to 2018). Libraries were constructed by the immunoSEQ multiplex PCR assay. TCRdb limited this immuneACCESS table to in-frame rearrangements with V and J called. A share of clones is missing; checked studies link under half to unresolved V genes, and the rest is unexplained. This sample has 36,000 or so clones, none of them a singleton. Of the sample, about 1.2% is held by the ten largest clones. Sequencing was performed on PBMCs. The receptor source for this set is a girl between 10 and 17 years old in good health, CMV-negative, and a related stem cell transplant donor.

This sequence joins TRBV7-9 and TRBJ2-3; a weak D match, TRBD2 (6 bases). CDR3 size: 14 residues. Trimming removed 1 base from V and 6 bases from J, with 11 bases in between. CDR1 and CDR2 (germline): SEHNR, FQNEAQ (reference sequence). The CDR3 spells CASSLGGLLDTQYF. Written as DNA, the CDR3 is TGTGCCAGCAGCTTAGGGGGACTTCTGGATACGCAGTATTTT.

This clone has a count of ten or more. J is TRBJ2-3 and V is TRBV27, with 14 bases that match TRBD2. From germline, CDR1 is MNHEY and CDR2 SMNVEV (reference sequence). The length of the CDR3 is 19 residues. Unmatched junction bases numbered 14, after V lost 4 bases and J lost 5 bases. In nucleotides, the CDR3 is TGTGCCAGCAGTTCGACAAAAATGGGACTAGCGGGAGTGGTAGATACGCAGTATTTT. Protein product: CASSSTKMGLAGVVDTQYF.

This clone was seen only a few times. J is TRBJ2-5 and V is TRBV28; D call uncertain. Germline CDR1 is MDHEN and CDR2 is SYDVKM. The germline V and J ends were trimmed by 6 bases and 5 bases, with 25 bases remaining between them. The CDR3 covers 17 residues. The CDR3 DNA sequence: TGTGCCAGCAGCCCCTACCCCTCGATGGGCGATGGGGAGACCCAGTACTTC. Translated, it gives CASSPYPSMGDGETQYF.

V is TRBV7-2 and J is TRBJ1-1; TRBD1 aligns across 7 bases. The CDR3 is made up of 13 amino acids. Germline V CDR1 and CDR2: SGHTA, FQGNSA. The trim removed 5 bases at V and 1 base at J, leaving 1 base unmatched. This CDR3 is CASSRQGNTEAFF. CDR3 sequence (DNA): TGTGCCAGCAGCAGACAGGGGAACACTGAAGCTTTCTTT.